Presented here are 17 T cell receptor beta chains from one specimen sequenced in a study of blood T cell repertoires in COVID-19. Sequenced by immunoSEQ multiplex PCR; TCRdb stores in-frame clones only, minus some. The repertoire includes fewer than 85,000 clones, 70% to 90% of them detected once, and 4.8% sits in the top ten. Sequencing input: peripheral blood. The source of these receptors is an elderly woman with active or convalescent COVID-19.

CDR3 nucleotides: TGTGCCAGCAGTTTAATCCTTGGGGGGGCCGGGGGAAACACCATATATTTT. Encoded protein: CASSLILGGAGGNTIYF. This sequence joins TRBV28 and TRBJ1-3; possible D gene TRBD1, 6 bases. This CDR3 is built from 17 residues. Germline CDR1 and CDR2: MDHEN and SYDVKM. V shed 2 bases and J shed 4 bases, with 18 bases lying between them. Combining the CDR3 with reference TRBV28 and TRBJ1-3 gives the whole variable domain DVKVTQSSRYLVKRTGEKVFLECVQDMDHENMFWYRQDPGLGLRLIYFSYDVKMKEKGDIPEGYSVSREKKERFSLILESASTNQTSMYLCASSLILGGAGGNTIYFGEGSWLTVV.

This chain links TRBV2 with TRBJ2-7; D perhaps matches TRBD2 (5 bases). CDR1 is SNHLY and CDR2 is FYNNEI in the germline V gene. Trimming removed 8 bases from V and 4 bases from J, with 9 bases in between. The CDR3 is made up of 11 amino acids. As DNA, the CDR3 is TGTGCCAGCGCTCGGGATTACGAGCAGTACTTC. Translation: CASARDYEQYF.

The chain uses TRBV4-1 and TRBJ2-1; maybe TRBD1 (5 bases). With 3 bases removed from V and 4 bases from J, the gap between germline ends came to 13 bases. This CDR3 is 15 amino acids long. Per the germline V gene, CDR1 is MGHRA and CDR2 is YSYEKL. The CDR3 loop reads CASSQGEGVYNEQFF. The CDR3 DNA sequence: TGCGCCAGCAGCCAGGGCGAAGGGGTTTACAATGAGCAGTTCTTC.

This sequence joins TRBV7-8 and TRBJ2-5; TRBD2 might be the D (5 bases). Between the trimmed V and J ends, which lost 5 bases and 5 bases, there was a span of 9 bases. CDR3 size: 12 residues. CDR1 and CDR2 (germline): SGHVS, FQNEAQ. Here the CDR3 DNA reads TGTGCCAGCAGCCTACGAGGGGAGACCCAGTACTTC. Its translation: CASSLRGETQYF.

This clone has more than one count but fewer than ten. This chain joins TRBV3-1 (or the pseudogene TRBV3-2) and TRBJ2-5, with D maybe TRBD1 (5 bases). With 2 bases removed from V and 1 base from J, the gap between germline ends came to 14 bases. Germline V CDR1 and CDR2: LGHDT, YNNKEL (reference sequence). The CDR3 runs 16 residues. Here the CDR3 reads CASSQLDIYTQETQYF. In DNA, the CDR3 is TGTGCCAGCAGCCAATTGGACATTTATACCCAAGAGACCCAGTACTTC.

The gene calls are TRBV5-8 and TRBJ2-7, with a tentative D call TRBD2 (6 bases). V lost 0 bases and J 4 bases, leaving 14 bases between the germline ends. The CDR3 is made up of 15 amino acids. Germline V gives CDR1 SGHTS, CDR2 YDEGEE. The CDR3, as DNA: TGTGCCAGCAGCTTGGCCCAGGTCGGGAGATACGAGCAGTACTTC. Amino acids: CASSLAQVGRYEQYF.

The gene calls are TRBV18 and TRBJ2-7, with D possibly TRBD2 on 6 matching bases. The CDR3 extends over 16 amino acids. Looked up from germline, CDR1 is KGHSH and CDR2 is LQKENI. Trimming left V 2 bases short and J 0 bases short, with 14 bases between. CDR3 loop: CASSPIRGSNSYEQYF. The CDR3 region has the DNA TGTGCCAGCTCACCAATTCGGGGGTCAAACTCCTACGAGCAGTACTTC. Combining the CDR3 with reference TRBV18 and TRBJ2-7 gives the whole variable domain NAGVMQNPRHLVRRRGQEARLRCSPMKGHSHVYWYRQLPEEGLKFMVYLQKENIIDESGMPKERFSAEFPKEGPSILRIQQVVRGDSAAYFCASSPIRGSNSYEQYFGPGTRLTVT.

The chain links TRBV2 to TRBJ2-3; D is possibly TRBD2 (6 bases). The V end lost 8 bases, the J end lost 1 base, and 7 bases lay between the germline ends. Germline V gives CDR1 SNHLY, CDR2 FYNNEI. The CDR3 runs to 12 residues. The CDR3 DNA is TGTGCCAGCGGGACTGGCACAGATACGCAGTATTTT. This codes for CASGTGTDTQYF.

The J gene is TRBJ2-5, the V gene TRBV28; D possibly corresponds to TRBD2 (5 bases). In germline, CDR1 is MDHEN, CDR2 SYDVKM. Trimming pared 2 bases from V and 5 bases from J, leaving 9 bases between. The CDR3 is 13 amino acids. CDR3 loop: CASSLHPGETQYF. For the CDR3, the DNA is TGTGCCAGCAGTTTACACCCGGGGGAGACCCAGTACTTC.

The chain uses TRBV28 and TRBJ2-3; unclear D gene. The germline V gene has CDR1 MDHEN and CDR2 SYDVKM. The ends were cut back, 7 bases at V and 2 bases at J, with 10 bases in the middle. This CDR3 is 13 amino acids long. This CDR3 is CASTLPTTDTQYF. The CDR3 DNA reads TGTGCCAGCACCCTACCTACCACAGATACGCAGTATTTT.

CDR3 nucleotide sequence: TGTGCCAGTTCGGGACAGGGTTCTCCCTACGAGCAGTACTTC. Amino acid sequence: CASSGQGSPYEQYF. V usage is TRBV19 and J usage is TRBJ2-7; 9 bases agree with TRBD1. Germline V gives CDR1 LNHDA, CDR2 SQIVND (reference sequence). This CDR3 region has 14 residues. V was clipped by 8 bases and J by 2 bases; unmatched bases: 7.

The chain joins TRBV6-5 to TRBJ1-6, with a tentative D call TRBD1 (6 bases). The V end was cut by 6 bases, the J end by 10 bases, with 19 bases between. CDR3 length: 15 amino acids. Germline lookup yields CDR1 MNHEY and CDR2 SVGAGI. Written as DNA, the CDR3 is TGTGCCAGCAGGATGGACAGAACTATTAACTCACCCCTCCACTTT. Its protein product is CASRMDRTINSPLHF.

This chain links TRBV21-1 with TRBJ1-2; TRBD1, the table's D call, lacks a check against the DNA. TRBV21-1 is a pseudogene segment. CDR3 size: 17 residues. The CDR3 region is CASSKHLNRDRGHGYTF. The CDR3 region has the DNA TGTGCCAGCAGCAAACATCTAAACCGAGACAGGGGCCATGGCTACACCTTC.

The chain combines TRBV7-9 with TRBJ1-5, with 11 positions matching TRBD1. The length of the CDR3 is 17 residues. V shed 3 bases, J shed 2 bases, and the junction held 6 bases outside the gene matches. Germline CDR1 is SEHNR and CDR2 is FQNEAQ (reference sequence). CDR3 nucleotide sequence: TGTGCCAGCAGCTTGGGACAGGGGGGGTCAGGCAATCAGCCCCAGCATTTT. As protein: CASSLGQGGSGNQPQHF.

CDR3 loop: CASSLGRGGYQETQYF. The CDR3 DNA reads as TGCGCCAGCAGCTTGGGTCGCGGGGGATACCAAGAGACCCAGTACTTC. This chain joins TRBV5-1 and TRBJ2-5; 7 nucleotides align to TRBD2. In germline, CDR1 is SGHRS, CDR2 YFSETQ. This CDR3 contains 16 residues. The J segment lost 0 bases and the V segment lost 0 bases, leaving 5 bases of the junction unmatched. The entire variable domain, with the rest obtained from reference TRBV5-1 and TRBJ2-5, is as follows: KAGVTQTPRYLIKTRGQQVTLSCSPISGHRSVSWYQQTPGQGLQFLFEYFSETQRNKGNFPGRFSGRQFSNSRSEMNVSTLELGDSALYLCASSLGRGGYQETQYFGPGTRLLVL.

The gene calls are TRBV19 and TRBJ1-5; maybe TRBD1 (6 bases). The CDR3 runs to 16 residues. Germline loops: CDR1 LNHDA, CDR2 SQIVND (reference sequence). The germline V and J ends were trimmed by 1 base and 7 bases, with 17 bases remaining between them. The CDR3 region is CASSIGRGGKGQPQHF. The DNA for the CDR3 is TGTGCCAGTAGTATAGGGCGAGGGGGAAAAGGGCAGCCCCAGCATTTT.

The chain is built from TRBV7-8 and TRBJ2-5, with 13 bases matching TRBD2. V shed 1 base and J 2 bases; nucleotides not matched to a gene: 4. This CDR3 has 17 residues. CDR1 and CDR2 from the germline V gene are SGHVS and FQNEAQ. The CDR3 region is CASSLVTGLAGQETQYF. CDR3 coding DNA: TGTGCCAGCAGCTTAGTAACGGGACTAGCGGGACAAGAGACCCAGTACTTC.